Listed below are T cell receptor beta chains from one sample, sequenced in a study of blood T cell repertoires in COVID-19. The data were produced by immunoSEQ multiplex PCR, yet TCRdb's version contains in-frame clones alone and is incomplete. This sample has some 670,000 clones, with about 90% found just once. Input material: peripheral blood. All receptors come from a woman aged 18-29 years with acute or convalescent COVID-19. Both conserved end residues are part of each CDR3. Fields, in order: V gene, J gene, D gene, CDR3 length, clone size, CDR3 protein, CDR3 DNA. A D gene is named only where the DNA matches it firmly. Some rows have no size entry. The others give once, few or many, or a class for an expanded clone.

v_call: TRBV6-5
j_call: TRBJ2-7
d_call: TRBD1
cdr3_length: 13
clone_size: .
cdr3_aa: CASTMTGSFEQYF
cdr3_nt: TGTGCCAGCACTATGACAGGGTCCTTCGAGCAGTACTTC

v_call: TRBV25-1
j_call: TRBJ1-2
d_call: .
cdr3_length: 15
clone_size: .
cdr3_aa: CASSTTRQGFYGYTF
cdr3_nt: TGTGCCAGCAGCACTACCAGGCAGGGTTTCTATGGCTACACCTTC

v_call: TRBV14
j_call: TRBJ2-1
d_call: TRBD1
cdr3_length: 16
clone_size: .
cdr3_aa: CASSPRQGAWDNEQFF
cdr3_nt: TGTGCCAGCAGCCCGCGACAGGGGGCCTGGGACAATGAGCAGTTCTTC

v_call: TRBV25-1
j_call: TRBJ1-2
d_call: .
cdr3_length: 11
clone_size: once
cdr3_aa: CASLGSYGYTF
cdr3_nt: TGTGCCAGTCTCGGGTCCTATGGCTACACCTTC

v_call: TRBV5-1
j_call: TRBJ2-1
d_call: TRBD2
cdr3_length: 16
clone_size: .
cdr3_aa: CASSLGVAGGYNEQFF
cdr3_nt: TGCGCCAGCAGCTTGGGCGTAGCGGGGGGCTACAATGAGCAGTTCTTC

v_call: TRBV19
j_call: TRBJ1-1
d_call: .
cdr3_length: 14
clone_size: .
cdr3_aa: CASSIEGRYTEAFF
cdr3_nt: TGTGCCAGTAGTATCGAGGGCAGATACACTGAAGCTTTCTTT

v_call: TRBV11-2
j_call: TRBJ1-2
d_call: .
cdr3_length: 13
clone_size: .
cdr3_aa: CASSTERFYGYTF
cdr3_nt: TGTGCCAGCAGCACGGAGAGGTTCTATGGCTACACCTTC

v_call: TRBV10-3
j_call: TRBJ1-6
d_call: .
cdr3_length: 14
clone_size: .
cdr3_aa: CAISRTGYNSPLHF
cdr3_nt: TGTGCCATCAGTAGAACAGGATATAATTCACCCCTCCACTTT

v_call: TRBV10-2
j_call: TRBJ1-1
d_call: TRBD1
cdr3_length: 15
clone_size: .
cdr3_aa: CASRTGGQSHTEAFF
cdr3_nt: TGCGCCAGCAGGACAGGGGGGCAGAGCCACACTGAAGCTTTCTTT

v_call: TRBV18
j_call: TRBJ1-5
d_call: TRBD1
cdr3_length: 15
clone_size: .
cdr3_aa: CASSPLGTGNQPQHF
cdr3_nt: TGTGCCAGCTCACCTCTGGGGACAGGCAATCAGCCCCAGCATTTT

v_call: TRBV7-2
j_call: TRBJ2-5
d_call: .
cdr3_length: 16
clone_size: .
cdr3_aa: CASSLGNQGWVETQYF
cdr3_nt: TGTGCCAGCAGCTTAGGGAATCAGGGATGGGTCGAGACCCAGTACTTC

v_call: TRBV9
j_call: TRBJ1-3
d_call: TRBD1
cdr3_length: 16
clone_size: .
cdr3_aa: CASSVGTGQGGNTIYF
cdr3_nt: TGTGCCAGCAGCGTCGGGACCGGACAGGGAGGAAACACCATATATTTT

v_call: TRBV6-5
j_call: TRBJ1-4
d_call: TRBD1
cdr3_length: 16
clone_size: once
cdr3_aa: CASSYSATSGGEKLFF
cdr3_nt: TGTGCCAGCAGTTACTCGGCTACATCAGGGGGCGAAAAACTGTTTTTT

v_call: TRBV2
j_call: TRBJ1-3
d_call: TRBD1
cdr3_length: 15
clone_size: .
cdr3_aa: CASRDGTGRGNTIYF
cdr3_nt: TGTGCCAGCCGCGATGGGACAGGGCGCGGAAACACCATATATTTT

v_call: TRBV27
j_call: TRBJ1-6
d_call: .
cdr3_length: 15
clone_size: .
cdr3_aa: CASSLFSRRDSPLHF
cdr3_nt: TGTGCCAGCAGTTTATTTTCTCGGAGGGATTCACCCCTCCACTTT

v_call: TRBV12-3/TRBV12-4
j_call: TRBJ2-5
d_call: .
cdr3_length: 11
clone_size: .
cdr3_aa: CASRSGETQYF
cdr3_nt: TGTGCCAGCAGATCCGGGGAGACCCAGTACTTC

v_call: TRBV4-1
j_call: TRBJ1-2
d_call: TRBD1
cdr3_length: 17
clone_size: once
cdr3_aa: CASSQILRGLVDYGYTF
cdr3_nt: TGCGCCAGCAGCCAAATCTTGAGGGGGCTAGTAGACTATGGCTACACCTTC

v_call: TRBV2
j_call: TRBJ1-3
d_call: .
cdr3_length: 15
clone_size: .
cdr3_aa: CASSEAALSGNTIYF
cdr3_nt: TGTGCCAGCAGTGAGGCCGCCCTCTCTGGAAACACCATATATTTT

v_call: TRBV19
j_call: TRBJ1-1
d_call: TRBD1
cdr3_length: 14
clone_size: .
cdr3_aa: CASNGQGMNTEAFF
cdr3_nt: TGTGCCAGTAATGGACAGGGGATGAACACTGAAGCTTTCTTT

v_call: TRBV3-1/TRBV3-2
j_call: TRBJ2-6
d_call: TRBD1
cdr3_length: 21
clone_size: .
cdr3_aa: CASSQKLPGQGIVSGANVLTF
cdr3_nt: TGTGCCAGCAGCCAAAAGCTACCGGGACAGGGCATAGTCTCTGGGGCCAACGTCCTGACTTTC

v_call: TRBV7-2
j_call: TRBJ1-1
d_call: .
cdr3_length: 14
clone_size: few
cdr3_aa: CASSLPGGGTEAFF
cdr3_nt: TGTGCCAGCAGCCTACCGGGAGGGGGCACTGAAGCTTTCTTT

v_call: TRBV30
j_call: TRBJ1-5
d_call: TRBD1
cdr3_length: 17
clone_size: few
cdr3_aa: CAWSPPRTGGSNQPQHF
cdr3_nt: TGTGCCTGGAGTCCCCCGAGGACAGGCGGGAGCAATCAGCCCCAGCATTTT

v_call: TRBV30
j_call: TRBJ2-2
d_call: .
cdr3_length: 15
clone_size: once
cdr3_aa: CAWGTEGEGTGELFF
cdr3_nt: TGTGCCTGGGGTACCGAGGGAGAAGGAACCGGGGAGCTGTTTTTT

v_call: TRBV11-3
j_call: TRBJ1-1
d_call: .
cdr3_length: 14
clone_size: .
cdr3_aa: CASSPRRENTEAFF
cdr3_nt: TGTGCCAGCAGCCCTCGACGGGAGAACACTGAAGCTTTCTTT

v_call: TRBV4-1
j_call: TRBJ1-5
d_call: .
cdr3_length: 16
clone_size: .
cdr3_aa: CASSLNREGRNQPQHF
cdr3_nt: TGCGCCAGCAGCCTCAACAGGGAGGGACGCAATCAGCCCCAGCATTTT

v_call: TRBV29-1
j_call: TRBJ2-7
d_call: TRBD2
cdr3_length: 14
clone_size: .
cdr3_aa: CSVRGGAVSYEQYF
cdr3_nt: TGCAGCGTTCGCGGGGGGGCGGTGTCCTACGAGCAGTACTTC

v_call: TRBV12-3/TRBV12-4
j_call: TRBJ1-2
d_call: .
cdr3_length: 13
clone_size: .
cdr3_aa: CASSDGGNYGYTF
cdr3_nt: TGTGCCAGCAGTGACGGGGGGAACTATGGCTACACCTTC

v_call: TRBV30
j_call: TRBJ1-5
d_call: .
cdr3_length: 13
clone_size: .
cdr3_aa: CAWSRGSGQPQHF
cdr3_nt: TGTGCCTGGAGTAGGGGGTCAGGACAGCCCCAGCATTTT

v_call: TRBV28
j_call: TRBJ1-2
d_call: TRBD1
cdr3_length: 15
clone_size: .
cdr3_aa: CASSLGTDREHGYTF
cdr3_nt: TGTGCCAGCAGTTTAGGTACGGACAGGGAACATGGCTACACCTTC

v_call: TRBV9
j_call: TRBJ2-2
d_call: .
cdr3_length: 14
clone_size: .
cdr3_aa: CASSVAGDTGELFF
cdr3_nt: TGTGCCAGCAGCGTAGCCGGTGACACCGGGGAGCTGTTTTTT

v_call: TRBV10-3
j_call: TRBJ1-5
d_call: .
cdr3_length: 15
clone_size: few
cdr3_aa: CAISEQGPGNQPQHF
cdr3_nt: TGTGCCATCAGTGAACAGGGTCCGGGGAATCAGCCCCAGCATTTT

v_call: TRBV6-5
j_call: TRBJ1-5
d_call: .
cdr3_length: 13
clone_size: .
cdr3_aa: CASRSGSNQPQHF
cdr3_nt: TGTGCCAGCAGATCAGGGAGCAATCAGCCCCAGCATTTT

v_call: TRBV18
j_call: TRBJ1-2
d_call: .
cdr3_length: 15
clone_size: .
cdr3_aa: CASSPRGELNYGYTF
cdr3_nt: TGTGCCAGCTCACCCCGCGGGGAACTCAACTATGGCTACACCTTC

v_call: TRBV5-1
j_call: TRBJ1-1
d_call: .
cdr3_length: 13
clone_size: .
cdr3_aa: CASSLGANTEAFF
cdr3_nt: TGCGCCAGCAGCTTGGGAGCGAACACTGAAGCTTTCTTT

v_call: TRBV29-1
j_call: TRBJ2-7
d_call: .
cdr3_length: 14
clone_size: .
cdr3_aa: CSVAPSDRPYEQYF
cdr3_nt: TGCAGCGTTGCCCCGTCGGACAGACCATACGAGCAGTACTTC

v_call: TRBV19
j_call: TRBJ1-5
d_call: .
cdr3_length: 13
clone_size: .
cdr3_aa: CASSTQTGLPQHF
cdr3_nt: TGTGCCAGTAGTACCCAAACCGGACTGCCCCAGCATTTT

v_call: TRBV2
j_call: TRBJ2-1
d_call: TRBD2
cdr3_length: 16
clone_size: .
cdr3_aa: CASSGVAGSSYNEQFF
cdr3_nt: TGTGCCAGCAGTGGGGTAGCGGGGAGCTCCTACAATGAGCAGTTCTTC

v_call: TRBV30
j_call: TRBJ1-1
d_call: TRBD1
cdr3_length: 15
clone_size: .
cdr3_aa: CAVGGRVSLGTEAFF
cdr3_nt: TGTGCCGTAGGGGGCAGGGTGAGCCTTGGGACTGAAGCTTTCTTT

v_call: TRBV18
j_call: TRBJ1-3
d_call: .
cdr3_length: 14
clone_size: .
cdr3_aa: CASSPRSSGNTIYF
cdr3_nt: TGTGCCAGCTCACCCAGAAGCTCTGGAAACACCATATATTTT

v_call: TRBV11-3
j_call: TRBJ2-1
d_call: TRBD2
cdr3_length: 17
clone_size: .
cdr3_aa: CASSPRGSSGALNEQFF
cdr3_nt: TGTGCCAGCAGCCCCCGAGGGTCTAGCGGGGCCCTCAATGAGCAGTTCTTC

v_call: TRBV7-8
j_call: TRBJ2-7
d_call: TRBD1
cdr3_length: 14
clone_size: .
cdr3_aa: CASSTDRPPDEQYF
cdr3_nt: TGTGCCAGCAGCACGGACAGGCCCCCAGACGAGCAGTACTTC

v_call: TRBV9
j_call: TRBJ1-4
d_call: TRBD1
cdr3_length: 15
clone_size: few
cdr3_aa: CASTGAGTGDEKLFF
cdr3_nt: TGTGCCAGCACCGGAGCCGGGACAGGGGATGAAAAACTGTTTTTT

v_call: TRBV10-2
j_call: TRBJ2-5
d_call: .
cdr3_length: 12
clone_size: .
cdr3_aa: CASRGQRETQYF
cdr3_nt: TGCGCCAGCCGGGGACAACGGGAGACCCAGTACTTC

v_call: TRBV4-1
j_call: TRBJ1-2
d_call: .
cdr3_length: 13
clone_size: .
cdr3_aa: CASSQVTVGGYTF
cdr3_nt: TGCGCCAGCAGCCAAGTCACAGTGGGTGGCTACACCTTC